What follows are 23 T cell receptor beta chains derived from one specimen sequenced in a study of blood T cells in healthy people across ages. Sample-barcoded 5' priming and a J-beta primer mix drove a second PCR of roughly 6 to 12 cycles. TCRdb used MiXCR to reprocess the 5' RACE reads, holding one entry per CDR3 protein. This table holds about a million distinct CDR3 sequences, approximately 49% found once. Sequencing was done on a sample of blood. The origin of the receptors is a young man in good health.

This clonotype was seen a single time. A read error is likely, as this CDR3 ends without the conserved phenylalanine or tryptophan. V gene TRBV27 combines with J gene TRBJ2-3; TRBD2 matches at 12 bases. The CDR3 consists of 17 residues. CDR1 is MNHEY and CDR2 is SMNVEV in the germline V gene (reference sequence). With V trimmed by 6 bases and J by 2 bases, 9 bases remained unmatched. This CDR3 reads CASRRLAGALNTDTQYY. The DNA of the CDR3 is TGTGCCAGCAGGCGACTAGCGGGGGCCTTAAACACAGATACGCAGTATTAT.

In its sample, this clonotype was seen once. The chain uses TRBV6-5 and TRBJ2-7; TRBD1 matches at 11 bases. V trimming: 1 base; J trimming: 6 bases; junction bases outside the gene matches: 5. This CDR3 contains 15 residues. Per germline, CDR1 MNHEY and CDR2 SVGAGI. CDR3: CASSYLGTGGFEQYF. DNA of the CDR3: TGTGCCAGCAGTTACTTAGGGACAGGGGGGTTCGAGCAGTACTTC.

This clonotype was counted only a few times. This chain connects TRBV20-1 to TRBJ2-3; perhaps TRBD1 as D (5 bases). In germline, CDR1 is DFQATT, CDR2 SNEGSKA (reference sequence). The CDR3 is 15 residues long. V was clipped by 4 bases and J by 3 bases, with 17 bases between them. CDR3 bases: TGCAGTGCTAACCAAATAGGACAAGAAACAGATACGCAGTATTTT. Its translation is CSANQIGQETDTQYF.

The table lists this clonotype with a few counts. CDR3 in amino acids: CASAPQENTEAFF. CDR3 DNA sequence: TGTGCCAGCGCCCCACAGGAGAACACTGAAGCTTTCTTT. The chain combines TRBV6-2 or TRBV6-3 with TRBJ1-1, with a possible D match to TRBD1 (5 bases). CDR1 is MNHEY and CDR2 is SVGEGT in the germline V gene. V was pared by 8 bases and J by 1 base, with 11 bases between. CDR3 length equals 13 residues.

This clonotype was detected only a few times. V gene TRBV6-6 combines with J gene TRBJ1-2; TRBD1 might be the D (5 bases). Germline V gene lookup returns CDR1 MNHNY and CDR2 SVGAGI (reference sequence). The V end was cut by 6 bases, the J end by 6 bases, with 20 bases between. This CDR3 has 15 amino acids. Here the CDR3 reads CASSPWADGADGYTF. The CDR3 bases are TGTGCCAGCAGCCCATGGGCAGACGGGGCAGATGGCTACACCTTC.

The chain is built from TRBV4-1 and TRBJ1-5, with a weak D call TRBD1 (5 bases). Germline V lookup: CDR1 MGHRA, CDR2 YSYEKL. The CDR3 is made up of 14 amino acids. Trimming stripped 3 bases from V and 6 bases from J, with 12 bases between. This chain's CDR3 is CASSQGTGTQPQHF. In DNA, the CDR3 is TGCGCCAGCAGCCAGGGGACGGGAACTCAGCCCCAGCATTTT.

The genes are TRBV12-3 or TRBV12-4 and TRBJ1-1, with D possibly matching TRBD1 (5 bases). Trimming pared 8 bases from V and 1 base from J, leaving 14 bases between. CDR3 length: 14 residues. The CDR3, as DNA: TGTGCCAGCCGACAATCCGGACAGAACACTGAAGCTTTCTTT. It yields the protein CASRQSGQNTEAFF.

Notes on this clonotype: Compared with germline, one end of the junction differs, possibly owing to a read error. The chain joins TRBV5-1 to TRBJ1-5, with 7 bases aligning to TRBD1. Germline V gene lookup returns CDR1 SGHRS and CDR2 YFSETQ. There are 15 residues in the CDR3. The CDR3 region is CASSLVGGAGQPQHF. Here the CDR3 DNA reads TGCGCCAGCAGTTTGGTAGGGGGCGCGGGGCAGCCCCAGCATTTT.

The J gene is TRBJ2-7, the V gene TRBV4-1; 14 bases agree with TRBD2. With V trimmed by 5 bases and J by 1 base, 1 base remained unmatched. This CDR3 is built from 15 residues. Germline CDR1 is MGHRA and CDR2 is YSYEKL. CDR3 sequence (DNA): TGCGCCAGCAGCGGACTAGCGGGAGGATCCTACGAGCAGTACTTC. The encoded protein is CASSGLAGGSYEQYF.

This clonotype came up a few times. Here the CDR3 reads CASTNRGLNTEAFF. The CDR3 DNA reads TGTGCCAGCACCAACAGGGGCCTGAACACTGAAGCTTTCTTT. The chain has TRBV12-3 or TRBV12-4 and TRBJ1-1; 7 bases are a match to TRBD1. V lost 7 bases to trimming and J lost 0 bases; unmatched junction nucleotides: 5. This CDR3 comprises 14 residues.

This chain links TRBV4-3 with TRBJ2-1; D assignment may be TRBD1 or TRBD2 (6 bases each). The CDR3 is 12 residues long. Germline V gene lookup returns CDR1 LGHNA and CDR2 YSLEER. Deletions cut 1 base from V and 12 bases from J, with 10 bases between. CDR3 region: CASSQVGGLQFF. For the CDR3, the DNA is TGCGCCAGCAGCCAAGTTGGGGGGCTGCAGTTCTTC.

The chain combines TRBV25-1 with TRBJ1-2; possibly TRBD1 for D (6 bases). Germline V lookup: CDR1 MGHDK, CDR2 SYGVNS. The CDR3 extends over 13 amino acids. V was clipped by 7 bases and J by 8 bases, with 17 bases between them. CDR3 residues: CASKRWGARGYTF. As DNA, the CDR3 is TGTGCCAGCAAAAGGTGGGGGGCGCGCGGCTACACCTTC.

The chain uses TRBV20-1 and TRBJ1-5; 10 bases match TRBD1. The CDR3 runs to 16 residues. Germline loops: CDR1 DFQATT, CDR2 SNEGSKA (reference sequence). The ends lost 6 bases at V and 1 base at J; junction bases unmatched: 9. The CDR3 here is CSASLGTGVSNQPQHF. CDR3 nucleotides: TGCAGTGCGAGTCTCGGGACAGGGGTGAGCAATCAGCCCCAGCATTTT.

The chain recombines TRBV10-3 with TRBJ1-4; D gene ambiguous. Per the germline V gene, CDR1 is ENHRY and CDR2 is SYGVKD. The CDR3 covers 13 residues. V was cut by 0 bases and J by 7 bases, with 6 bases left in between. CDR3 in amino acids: CAISESVGEKLFF. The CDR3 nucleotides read TGTGCCATCAGTGAGTCGGTCGGTGAAAAACTGTTTTTT.

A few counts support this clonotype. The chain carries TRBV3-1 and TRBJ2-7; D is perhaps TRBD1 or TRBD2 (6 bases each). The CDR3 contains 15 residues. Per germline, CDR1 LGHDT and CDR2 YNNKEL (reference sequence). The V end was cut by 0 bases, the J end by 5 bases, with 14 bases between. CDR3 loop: CASSQEPGAIHEQYF. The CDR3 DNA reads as TGTGCCAGCAGCCAAGAACCGGGGGCGATCCACGAGCAGTACTTC.

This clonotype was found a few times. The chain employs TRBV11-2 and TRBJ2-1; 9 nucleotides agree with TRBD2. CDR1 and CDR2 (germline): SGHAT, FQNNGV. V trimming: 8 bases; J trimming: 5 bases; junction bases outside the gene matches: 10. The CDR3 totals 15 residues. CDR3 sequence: CASRKRGVGNNEQFF. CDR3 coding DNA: TGTGCCAGCCGGAAGCGGGGGGTGGGAAACAATGAGCAGTTCTTC.

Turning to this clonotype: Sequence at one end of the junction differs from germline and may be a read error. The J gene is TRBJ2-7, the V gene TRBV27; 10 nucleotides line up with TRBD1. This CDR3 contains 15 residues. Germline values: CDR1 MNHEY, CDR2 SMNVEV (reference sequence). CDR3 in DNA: TGTGCCAGCAGTTGCGGACAGGGGGTAGAATCCGAGCGGTACTTC. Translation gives CASSCGQGVESERYF.

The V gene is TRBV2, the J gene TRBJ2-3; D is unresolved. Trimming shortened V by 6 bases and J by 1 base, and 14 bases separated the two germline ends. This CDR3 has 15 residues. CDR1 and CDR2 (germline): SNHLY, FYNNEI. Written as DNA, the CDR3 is TGTGCCAGCAGGCCCTCCAGCGCAGGCACAGATACGCAGTATTTT. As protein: CASRPSSAGTDTQYF.

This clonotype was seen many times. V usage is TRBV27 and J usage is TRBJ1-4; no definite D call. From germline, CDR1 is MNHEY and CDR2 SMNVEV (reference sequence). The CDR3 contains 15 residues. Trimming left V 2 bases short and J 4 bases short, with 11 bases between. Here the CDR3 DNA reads TGTGCCAGCAGTTTAGTACCCGGATTTAATGAAAAACTGTTTTTT. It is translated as CASSLVPGFNEKLFF.

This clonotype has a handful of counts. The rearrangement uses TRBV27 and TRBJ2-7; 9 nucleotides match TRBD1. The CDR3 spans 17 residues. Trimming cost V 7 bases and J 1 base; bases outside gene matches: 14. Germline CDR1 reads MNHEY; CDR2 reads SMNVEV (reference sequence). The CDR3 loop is CASTSTGQGLVSYEQYF. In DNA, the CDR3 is TGTGCCAGCACCTCGACGGGACAGGGACTTGTGTCCTACGAGCAGTACTTC.

The CDR3 sequence is CASRPGTSGGRDTQYF. For the CDR3, the DNA is TGTGCCAGCAGACCCGGGACTAGCGGCGGGCGGGATACGCAGTATTTT. This sequence joins TRBV5-4 and TRBJ2-3, with 11 bases lining up with TRBD2. CDR1 is SGHNT and CDR2 is YYREEE in the germline V gene (reference sequence). V dropped 5 bases and J dropped 6; count of bases not matched to a gene: 11. The CDR3 extends over 16 amino acids.

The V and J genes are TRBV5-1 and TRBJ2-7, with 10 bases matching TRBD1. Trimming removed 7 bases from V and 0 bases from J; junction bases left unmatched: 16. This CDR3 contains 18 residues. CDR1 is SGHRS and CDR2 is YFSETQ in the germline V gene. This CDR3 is CASLTGQGTFSFSYEQYF. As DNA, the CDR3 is TGCGCCAGCCTAACGGGACAGGGGACCTTCTCCTTCTCCTACGAGCAGTACTTC.

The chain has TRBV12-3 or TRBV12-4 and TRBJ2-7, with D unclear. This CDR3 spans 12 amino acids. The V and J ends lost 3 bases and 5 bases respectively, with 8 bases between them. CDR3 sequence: CASSLVLDEQYF. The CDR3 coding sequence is TGTGCCAGCAGTTTGGTCCTCGACGAGCAGTACTTC.